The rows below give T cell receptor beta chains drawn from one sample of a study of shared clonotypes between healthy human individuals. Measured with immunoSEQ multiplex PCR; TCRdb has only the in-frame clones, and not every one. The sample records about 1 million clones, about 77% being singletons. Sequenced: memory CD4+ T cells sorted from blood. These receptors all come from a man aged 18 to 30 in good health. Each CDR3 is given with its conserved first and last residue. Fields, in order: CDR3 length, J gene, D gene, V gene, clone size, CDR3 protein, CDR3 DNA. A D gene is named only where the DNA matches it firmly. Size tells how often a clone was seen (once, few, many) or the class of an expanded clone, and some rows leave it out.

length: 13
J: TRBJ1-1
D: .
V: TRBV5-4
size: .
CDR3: CASSLKRNTEAFF
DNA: TGTGCCAGCAGCTTGAAGAGGAACACTGAAGCTTTCTTT

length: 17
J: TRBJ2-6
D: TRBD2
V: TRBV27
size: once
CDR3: CASSFGGGGTGANVLTF
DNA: TGTGCCAGCAGTTTCGGCGGGGGAGGAACTGGGGCCAACGTCCTGACTTTC

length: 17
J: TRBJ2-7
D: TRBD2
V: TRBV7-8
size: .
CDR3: CASSFLAGGTRGYEQYF
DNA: TGTGCCAGCAGCTTCCTAGCGGGAGGTACCCGGGGCTACGAGCAGTACTTC

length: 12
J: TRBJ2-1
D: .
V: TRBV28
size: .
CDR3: CASSLLGGEQFF
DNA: TGTGCCAGCAGTTTATTGGGGGGTGAGCAGTTCTTC

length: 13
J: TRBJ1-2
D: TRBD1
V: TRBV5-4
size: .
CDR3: CASSFGTAGGYTF
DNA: TGTGCCAGCAGCTTTGGGACAGCTGGCGGCTACACCTTC

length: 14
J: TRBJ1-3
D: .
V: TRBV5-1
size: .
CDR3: CASAKTDSGNTIYF
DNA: TGCGCCAGTGCTAAGACAGACTCTGGAAACACCATATATTTT

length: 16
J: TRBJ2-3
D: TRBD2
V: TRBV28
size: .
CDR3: CASSPGLAGYTDTQYF
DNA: TGTGCCAGCAGTCCCGGACTAGCGGGGTACACAGATACGCAGTATTTT

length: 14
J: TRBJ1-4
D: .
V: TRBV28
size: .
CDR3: CASRPSLRVEKLFF
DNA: TGTGCCAGCAGACCGTCCCTAAGGGTGGAAAAACTGTTTTTT

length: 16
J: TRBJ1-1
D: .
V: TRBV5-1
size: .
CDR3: CASSVTTPTPNTEAFF
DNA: TGCGCCAGCAGCGTAACGACACCAACGCCGAACACTGAAGCTTTCTTT

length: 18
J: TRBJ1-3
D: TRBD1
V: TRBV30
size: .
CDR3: CAWSRDRVPRNSGNTIYF
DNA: TGTGCCTGGAGTAGGGACAGGGTGCCGAGGAACTCTGGAAACACCATATATTTT

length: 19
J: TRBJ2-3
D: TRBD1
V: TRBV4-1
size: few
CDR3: CASSLTGTGGSSGTDTQYF
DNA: TGCGCCAGCAGCCTAACCGGGACAGGGGGGTCTTCTGGCACAGATACGCAGTATTTT

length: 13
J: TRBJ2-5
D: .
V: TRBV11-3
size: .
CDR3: CASSLQGQETQYF
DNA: TGTGCCAGCAGTCTCCAGGGACAAGAGACCCAGTACTTC

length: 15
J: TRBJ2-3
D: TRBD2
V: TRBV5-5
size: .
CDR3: CASSPGLAFTDTQYF
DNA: TGTGCCAGCAGCCCCGGACTAGCTTTCACAGATACGCAGTATTTT

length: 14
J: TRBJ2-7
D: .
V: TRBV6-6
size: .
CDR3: CASSYRDGGYEQYF
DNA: TGTGCCAGCAGTTACCGGGACGGAGGATACGAGCAGTACTTC

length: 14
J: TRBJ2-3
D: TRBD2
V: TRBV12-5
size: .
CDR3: CASGPGLATDTQYF
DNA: TGTGCTAGTGGCCCGGGACTAGCTACAGATACGCAGTATTTT

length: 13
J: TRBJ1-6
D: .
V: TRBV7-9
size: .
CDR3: CASRPPAYSPLHF
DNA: TGTGCCAGCAGACCACCGGCCTATTCACCCCTCCACTTT

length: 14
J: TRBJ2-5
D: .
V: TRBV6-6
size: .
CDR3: CASSRGRPRETQYF
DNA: TGTGCCAGCAGCCGAGGGCGCCCCCGGGAGACCCAGTACTTC

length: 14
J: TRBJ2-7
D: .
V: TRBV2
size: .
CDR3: CASRGDRSSYEQYF
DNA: TGTGCCAGCCGGGGGGACAGGAGCTCCTACGAGCAGTACTTC

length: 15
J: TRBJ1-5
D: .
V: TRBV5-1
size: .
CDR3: CASSLAAGDNEPQHF
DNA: TGCGCCAGCAGCTTGGCTGCAGGGGACAATGAGCCCCAGCATTTT

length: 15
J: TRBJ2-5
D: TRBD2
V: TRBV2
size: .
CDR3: CASSSGLAGMETQYF
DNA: TGTGCCAGCAGTTCCGGACTAGCGGGGATGGAGACCCAGTACTTC

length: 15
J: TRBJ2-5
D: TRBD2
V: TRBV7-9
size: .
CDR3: CASSYPTSGQETQYF
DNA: TGTGCCAGCAGCTACCCGACTAGCGGTCAAGAGACCCAGTACTTC

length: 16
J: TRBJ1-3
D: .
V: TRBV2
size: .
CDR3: CASSEYKGSSGNTIYF
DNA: TGTGCCAGCAGTGAATATAAGGGGAGCTCTGGAAACACCATATATTTT

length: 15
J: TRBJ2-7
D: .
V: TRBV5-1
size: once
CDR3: CASSREPGQNYEQYF
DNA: TGCGCCAGCAGCAGAGAGCCGGGACAAAACTACGAGCAGTACTTC

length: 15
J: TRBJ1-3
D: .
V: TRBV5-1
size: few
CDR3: CASSLQADSGNTIYF
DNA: TGCGCCAGCAGCTTACAGGCCGACTCTGGAAACACCATATATTTT

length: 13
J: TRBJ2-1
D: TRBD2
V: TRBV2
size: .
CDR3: CASRGGVGGEQFF
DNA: TGTGCCAGCCGGGGAGGGGTCGGCGGTGAGCAGTTCTTC

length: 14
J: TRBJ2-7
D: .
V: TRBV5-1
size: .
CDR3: CASSGGGALNEQYF
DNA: TGCGCCAGCAGCGGAGGGGGGGCTCTCAACGAGCAGTACTTC

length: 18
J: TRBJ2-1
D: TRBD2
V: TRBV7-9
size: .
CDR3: CASRAAGVAEKTNNEQFF
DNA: TGTGCCAGCAGAGCTGCGGGGGTAGCGGAGAAAACAAACAATGAGCAGTTCTTC

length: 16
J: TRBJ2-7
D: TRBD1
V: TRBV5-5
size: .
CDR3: CASSRDRGTGGFEQYF
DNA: TGTGCCAGCAGCCGCGACCGGGGGACAGGGGGTTTCGAGCAGTACTTC

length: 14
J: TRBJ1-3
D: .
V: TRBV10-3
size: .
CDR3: CATRSSSSGNTIYF
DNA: TGTGCCACCCGAAGCTCCTCCTCTGGAAACACCATATATTTT

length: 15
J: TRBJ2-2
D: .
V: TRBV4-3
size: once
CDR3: CASSQDLGVAGELFF
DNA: TGCGCCAGCAGCCAAGATTTAGGGGTGGCCGGGGAGCTGTTTTTT

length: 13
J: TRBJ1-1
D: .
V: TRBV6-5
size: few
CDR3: CASTSQGSTEAFF
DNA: TGTGCCAGCACCTCCCAGGGCAGCACTGAAGCTTTCTTT

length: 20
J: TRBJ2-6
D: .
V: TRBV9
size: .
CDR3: CASSPDPTGFFFSGANVLTF
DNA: TGTGCCAGCAGCCCAGACCCTACAGGTTTCTTCTTCTCTGGGGCCAACGTCCTGACTTTC

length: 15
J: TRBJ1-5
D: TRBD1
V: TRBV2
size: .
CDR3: CASRVDRGSNQPQHF
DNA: TGTGCCAGCAGGGTTGACAGGGGAAGCAATCAGCCCCAGCATTTT

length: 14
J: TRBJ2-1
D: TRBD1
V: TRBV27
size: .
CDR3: CARDRDRGYNEQFF
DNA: TGTGCCAGGGACAGGGACAGGGGCTACAATGAGCAGTTCTTC

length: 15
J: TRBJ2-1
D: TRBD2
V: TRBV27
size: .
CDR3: CASSSPGTIYNEQFF
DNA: TGTGCCAGCAGTTCGCCCGGGACTATCTACAATGAGCAGTTCTTC

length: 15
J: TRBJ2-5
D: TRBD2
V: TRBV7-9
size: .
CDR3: CASSLALAGGETQYF
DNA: TGTGCCAGCAGCTTAGCCTTAGCGGGAGGAGAGACCCAGTACTTC

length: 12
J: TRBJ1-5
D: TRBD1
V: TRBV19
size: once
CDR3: CASSPPTGVTHF
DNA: TGTGCCAGTAGTCCTCCGACAGGGGTTACGCATTTT

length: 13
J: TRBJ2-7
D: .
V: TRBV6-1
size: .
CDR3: CASSADRWYEQYF
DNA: TGTGCCAGCAGTGCCGACAGGTGGTACGAGCAGTACTTC

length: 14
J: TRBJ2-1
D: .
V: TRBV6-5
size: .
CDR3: CASRGVGLNNEQFF
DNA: TGTGCCAGCAGGGGGGTCGGACTGAACAATGAGCAGTTCTTC

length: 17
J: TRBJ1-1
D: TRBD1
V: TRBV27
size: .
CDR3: CASSLTGQAGMNTEAFF
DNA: TGTGCCAGCAGTTTAACGGGACAGGCGGGAATGAACACTGAAGCTTTCTTT

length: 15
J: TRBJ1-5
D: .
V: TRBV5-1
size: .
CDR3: CASSLEGKAADSQHF
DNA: TGCGCCAGCAGCTTGGAGGGTAAAGCGGCAGACTCCCAGCATTTT

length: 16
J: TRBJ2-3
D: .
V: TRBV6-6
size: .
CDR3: CASSYGNSRSADTQYF
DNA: TGTGCCAGCAGTTACGGTAACAGTCGCTCGGCAGATACGCAGTATTTT